The clone carrying this TCR beta chain appeared a few times. The source of the sample is a study of T cell repertoires in cytomegalovirus infection. Trimming removed 6 bases at V and 1 base at J, with 12 bases between. The CDR3 extends over 14 amino acids. Using its own MiXCR run on the reads, TCRdb lists one record per CDR3 protein. The table includes 350,000 to 550,000 distinct CDR3 sequences, under 40% detected once. The sequencing sample was made of PBMCs. The genes are TRBV12-3 or TRBV12-4 and TRBJ2-5; the D gene is possibly TRBD2 (6 bases). The TCR originated in a human donor in good health (CMV status not recorded). Some clones in this sample may be carry-over from other donors' samples. The CDR3, as DNA: TGTGCCAGCAGGCGACTAGGGAGCCAAGAGACCCAGTACTTC. Its translation: CASRRLGSQETQYF.